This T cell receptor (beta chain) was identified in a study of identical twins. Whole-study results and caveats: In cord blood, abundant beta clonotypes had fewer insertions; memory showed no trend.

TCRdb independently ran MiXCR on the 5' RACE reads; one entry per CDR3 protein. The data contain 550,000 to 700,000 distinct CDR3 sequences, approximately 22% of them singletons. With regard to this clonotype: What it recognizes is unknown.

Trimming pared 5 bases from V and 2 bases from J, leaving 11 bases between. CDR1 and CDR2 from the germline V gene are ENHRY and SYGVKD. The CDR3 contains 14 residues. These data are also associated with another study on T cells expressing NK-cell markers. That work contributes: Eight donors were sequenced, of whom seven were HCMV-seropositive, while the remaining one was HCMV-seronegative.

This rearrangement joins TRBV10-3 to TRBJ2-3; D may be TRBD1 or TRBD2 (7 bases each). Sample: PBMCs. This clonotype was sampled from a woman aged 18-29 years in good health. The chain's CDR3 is CAISPGGDTDTQYF. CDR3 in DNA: TGTGCCATCAGTCCAGGGGGGGACACAGATACGCAGTATTTT.